Listed below are T cell receptor beta chains from one sample, sequenced in a study of control samples from healthy donors and cancer patients. Using immunoSEQ multiplex PCR, the repertoire was profiled, and TCRdb retains in-frame clones only, with some absent. The table includes 160,000 or so clones, roughly 94% detected once. Sequences were obtained from blood. All receptors derive from a woman in her 40s in good health. Both conserved end residues are trimmed from each CDR3. Each record gives: D gene, V gene, clone size, CDR3 protein. A D gene is named only where the DNA matches it firmly. Where a row states a size, it is once, few, many or the class of an expanded clone; other rows omit it.

>TRBD2|TRBV7-2|.
ASKQGLASNEQF
>TRBD2|TRBV5-4|once
ASSLLAGGATGELF
>TRBD1|TRBV2|.
ASRQGAAFYGYT
>.|TRBV3-1/TRBV3-2|.
ASKQTNEKLF
>.|TRBV6-5|.
ASRAGWDSTDTQY
>TRBD2|TRBV5-1|.
ASSFNGGWTDTQY
>.|TRBV6-6|.
ASRPDRPDSNQPQH
>.|TRBV27|.
ASSLRRGRGEETQY
>.|TRBV11-2|.
ASSLALALGLMDGYT
>TRBD1|TRBV19|.
ASSIVQGSNQPQH
>.|TRBV29-1|.
SVTRDRYEQY
>TRBD1|TRBV6-5|.
ASSLRDRNVEKLF
>.|TRBV3-1/TRBV3-2|.
ASSQDSGNQPQH
>.|TRBV5-8|.
ASSRLGQTNYGYT
>TRBD1|TRBV7-2|.
ASSLERGLGEKLF
>.|TRBV10-1|.
ASAGSGNTGELF
>TRBD1|TRBV29-1|.
SGGQGANYGYT
>TRBD1|TRBV5-5|.
ASSLQGSSYNEQF
>.|TRBV6-5|.
ASRPGTANSPLH
>.|TRBV7-2|.
ASSWTMGMNTEAF
>.|TRBV5-4|.
ASSLGGGAYNEQF
>TRBD1|TRBV5-5|.
ASSPNPGTGETQY
>.|TRBV2|.
ASSELGINQPQH
>TRBD2|TRBV2|.
ASSDTRGRAVSIQY
>TRBD2|TRBV27|.
ASSWTSGYNEQF
>TRBD1|TRBV19|once
ASSISPGGNYGYT
>TRBD2|TRBV11-3|.
ASSLGAGEAKNIQY
>.|TRBV19|.
ASSSSGATNEKLF
>TRBD1|TRBV7-3|.
ASSKTGEANEKLF
>.|TRBV5-5|.
ASSSRFGTAYNYGANVLT
>TRBD1|TRBV6-2/TRBV6-3|.
ASSSTTGGFNEKLF
>.|TRBV4-3|.
ASSQEVSRTGELF
>.|TRBV4-2|.
ASSTHLPGGDEKLF
>TRBD1|TRBV14|.
ASSHWGPGGTEAF
>.|TRBV14|.
ASSQDPSNSPLH
>TRBD1|TRBV27|.
ASSFARGPNTEAF
>TRBD2|TRBV15|.
ATSRELAGPYEQY
>.|TRBV18|.
ASFTKRGENEKLF